Listed below are T cell receptor beta chains from one sample, sequenced in a study of cytomegalovirus exposure and HLA in healthy donors. Sequencing was performed with immunoSEQ multiplex PCR; in TCRdb, only in-frame clones are kept and a portion is missing. The top ten clones hold roughly 6% of a sample with 100,000 or so clones, under 80% of them seen once. The sequenced sample consisted of PBMCs. The receptors originated from a woman in her 30s in good health and CMV-seronegative. The CDR3 runs from the conserved cysteine through the conserved F or W. The D gene is left open where the match is weak. Some rows mark clone size as missing; the rest say once, few, many or name a class of expanded clone.

size: NA
V: TRBV28
J: TRBJ2-7
D: TRBD2
CDR3: CASRFPSTSAGSYEQYF
DNA: TGTGCCAGCAGATTCCCATCGACTAGCGCAGGGTCCTACGAGCAGTACTTC

size: NA
V: TRBV5-6
J: TRBJ1-2
D: NA
CDR3: CASSLSRGYTF
DNA: TGTGCCAGCAGCTTATCTAGGGGCTACACCTTC

size: NA
V: TRBV27
J: TRBJ2-3
D: NA
CDR3: CASSPVEGYADTQYF
DNA: TGTGCCAGCAGTCCAGTTGAGGGTTACGCAGATACGCAGTATTTT

size: few
V: TRBV29-1
J: TRBJ2-7
D: TRBD2
CDR3: CSALAGGPFGEQYF
DNA: TGCAGCGCATTAGCGGGAGGGCCGTTTGGTGAGCAGTACTTC

size: NA
V: TRBV5-1
J: TRBJ2-7
D: TRBD1
CDR3: CASRTGAAGEQYF
DNA: TGCGCCAGCAGGACAGGGGCCGCGGGGGAGCAGTACTTC

size: NA
V: TRBV11-2
J: TRBJ2-7
D: NA
CDR3: CASSWSTRSYEQYF
DNA: TGTGCCAGCAGCTGGTCAACACGCTCATACGAGCAGTACTTC

size: medium-sized
V: TRBV12-5
J: TRBJ1-1
D: NA
CDR3: CASGLDIVTEAFF
DNA: TGTGCTAGTGGTTTGGATATTGTGACTGAAGCTTTCTTT

size: NA
V: TRBV21-1
J: TRBJ1-5
D: NA
CDR3: CASSKGGQRPF
DNA: TGTGCCAGCAGCAAGGGAGGTCAGCGGCCTTTT

size: NA
V: TRBV6-5
J: TRBJ1-5
D: NA
CDR3: CASSNSQGTIQPQHF
DNA: TGTGCCAGCAGTAACTCACAGGGCACGATTCAGCCCCAGCATTTT

size: NA
V: TRBV6-1
J: TRBJ2-6
D: TRBD1
CDR3: CAGGQGLPGANVLTF
DNA: TGTGCCGGAGGACAGGGACTGCCTGGGGCCAACGTCCTGACTTTC

size: NA
V: TRBV5-4
J: TRBJ2-7
D: TRBD2
CDR3: CASSGGLAGLSYEQYF
DNA: TGTGCCAGCAGCGGGGGACTAGCGGGACTTTCCTACGAGCAGTACTTC

size: NA
V: TRBV10-3
J: TRBJ2-3
D: TRBD2
CDR3: CAIKPWSSGGTDTQYF
DNA: TGTGCCATCAAACCTTGGTCGAGCGGGGGCACAGATACGCAGTATTTT

size: NA
V: TRBV27
J: TRBJ2-2
D: TRBD2
CDR3: CASSSGLAGGAGELFF
DNA: TGTGCCAGCAGTTCGGGACTAGCGGGAGGAGCCGGGGAGCTGTTTTTT

size: NA
V: TRBV6-6
J: TRBJ1-2
D: NA
CDR3: CALNPPGDNYGYTF
DNA: TGTGCCCTTAATCCTCCAGGGGATAACTATGGCTACACCTTC

size: few
V: TRBV9
J: TRBJ2-7
D: NA
CDR3: CASSVDSVSYEQYF
DNA: TGTGCCAGCAGCGTAGATTCCGTATCCTACGAGCAGTACTTC

size: once
V: TRBV7-9
J: TRBJ1-1
D: TRBD1
CDR3: CASSLLRQGASLDTEAFF
DNA: TGTGCCAGCAGCTTACTCCGACAGGGGGCTTCCCTCGACACTGAAGCTTTCTTT

size: NA
V: TRBV5-5
J: TRBJ1-2
D: NA
CDR3: CASSRQANYGYTF
DNA: TGTGCCAGCAGCCGACAGGCGAACTATGGCTACACCTTC

size: NA
V: TRBV11-3
J: TRBJ2-1
D: TRBD2
CDR3: CASSTGTSPHNEQFF
DNA: TGTGCCAGCAGTACCGGGACTAGCCCACACAATGAGCAGTTCTTC

size: NA
V: TRBV9
J: TRBJ1-4
D: TRBD1
CDR3: CASSASGTGQNEKLFF
DNA: TGTGCCAGCAGCGCATCCGGGACAGGGCAAAATGAAAAACTGTTTTTT

size: NA
V: TRBV5-4
J: TRBJ2-3
D: NA
CDR3: CASSHQGSDTQYF
DNA: TGTGCCAGCAGCCACCAGGGATCAGATACGCAGTATTTT

size: once
V: TRBV9
J: TRBJ2-3
D: TRBD1
CDR3: CASSVAGTVYDTQYF
DNA: TGTGCCAGCAGCGTAGCCGGGACAGTATATGATACGCAGTATTTT

size: NA
V: TRBV30
J: TRBJ1-2
D: NA
CDR3: CAWIQGNGYTF
DNA: TGTGCCTGGATTCAGGGTAATGGCTACACCTTC

size: NA
V: TRBV4-1
J: TRBJ2-7
D: NA
CDR3: CASSRDYRVSYEQYF
DNA: TGCGCCAGCAGCCGCGATTATCGCGTTTCCTACGAGCAGTACTTC

size: NA
V: TRBV4-3
J: TRBJ2-3
D: NA
CDR3: CASSQEWRLVTTDTQYF
DNA: TGCGCCAGCAGCCAAGAGTGGAGACTAGTAACCACAGATACGCAGTATTTT

size: few
V: TRBV6-4
J: TRBJ1-1
D: TRBD1
CDR3: CASSGPRQGARGGDEAFF
DNA: TGTGCCAGCAGTGGGCCAAGACAGGGGGCGAGGGGGGGGGATGAAGCTTTCTTT

size: few
V: TRBV2
J: TRBJ2-1
D: TRBD2
CDR3: CASKLAGDEQFF
DNA: TGTGCCAGCAAACTAGCGGGCGATGAGCAGTTCTTC

size: few
V: TRBV10-3
J: TRBJ2-1
D: NA
CDR3: CAIASGSSYNEQFF
DNA: TGTGCCATCGCGAGCGGAAGCTCCTACAATGAGCAGTTCTTC

size: NA
V: TRBV5-4
J: TRBJ2-1
D: NA
CDR3: CASSLRREISYNEQFF
DNA: TGTGCCAGCAGCTTGCGTCGGGAAATCTCCTACAATGAGCAGTTCTTC

size: few
V: TRBV10-3
J: TRBJ2-1
D: TRBD2
CDR3: CAISRWTSGSSMSSYNEQFF
DNA: TGTGCCATCAGTAGGTGGACTAGCGGGAGTTCGATGAGCTCCTACAATGAGCAGTTCTTC

size: NA
V: TRBV27
J: TRBJ2-3
D: TRBD1
CDR3: CASSRQGPDTQYF
DNA: TGTGCCAGCAGTCGACAGGGGCCAGATACGCAGTATTTT

size: NA
V: TRBV5-8
J: TRBJ2-5
D: NA
CDR3: CASSLVERDSETQYF
DNA: TGTGCCAGCAGCTTGGTTGAACGGGACTCGGAGACCCAGTACTTC

size: NA
V: TRBV19
J: TRBJ1-5
D: NA
CDR3: CASSVAGVSNQPQHF
DNA: TGTGCCAGTAGTGTGGCCGGAGTAAGCAATCAGCCCCAGCATTTT

size: NA
V: TRBV5-1
J: TRBJ2-1
D: NA
CDR3: CASSLASAPSSYNEQFF
DNA: TGCGCCAGCAGCTTGGCCTCAGCGCCTTCTTCCTACAATGAGCAGTTCTTC

size: few
V: TRBV2
J: TRBJ1-2
D: NA
CDR3: CASVTGHGYTF
DNA: TGTGCCAGCGTTACAGGCCATGGCTACACCTTC

size: NA
V: TRBV5-1
J: TRBJ2-1
D: NA
CDR3: CASIAQRIYNEQFF
DNA: TGCGCCAGCATAGCCCAGCGGATCTACAATGAGCAGTTCTTC

size: NA
V: TRBV28
J: TRBJ2-1
D: NA
CDR3: CASSSVGSWGVNEQFF
DNA: TGTGCCAGCAGTTCCGTTGGGTCCTGGGGGGTGAATGAGCAGTTCTTC

size: NA
V: TRBV25-1
J: TRBJ2-5
D: TRBD2
CDR3: CASSGNGGGNVGETQYF
DNA: TGTGCCAGCAGTGGCAATGGGGGGGGAAACGTTGGGGAGACCCAGTACTTC

size: NA
V: TRBV2
J: TRBJ2-7
D: NA
CDR3: CASSRDIYEQYF
DNA: TGTGCCAGCTCCCGGGACATCTACGAGCAGTACTTC

size: NA
V: TRBV28
J: TRBJ1-2
D: NA
CDR3: CASSLGGGYGYTF
DNA: TGTGCCAGCAGCTTAGGGGGGGGCTATGGCTACACCTTC

size: once
V: TRBV7-7
J: TRBJ1-4
D: NA
CDR3: CASSQGLSTNEKLFF
DNA: TGTGCCAGCAGTCAAGGACTTTCAACTAATGAAAAACTGTTTTTT

size: many
V: TRBV14
J: TRBJ2-7
D: NA
CDR3: CASSLRDEQYF
DNA: TGTGCCAGCAGTCTGCGGGACGAGCAGTACTTC

size: NA
V: TRBV19
J: TRBJ1-2
D: NA
CDR3: CASSTPHENGYTF
DNA: TGTGCCAGTAGTACCCCGCATGAGAACGGCTACACCTTC

size: once
V: TRBV19
J: TRBJ1-4
D: NA
CDR3: CASSPWTAYDEKLFF
DNA: TGTGCCAGTAGTCCCTGGACAGCGTACGATGAAAAACTGTTTTTT

size: NA
V: TRBV10-1
J: TRBJ2-3
D: TRBD2
CDR3: CASSLAGRTDTQYF
DNA: TGCGCCAGCAGTCTAGCGGGTCGCACAGATACGCAGTATTTT

size: NA
V: TRBV29-1
J: TRBJ2-3
D: TRBD2
CDR3: CSVEGVLAGGGDTQYF
DNA: TGCAGCGTTGAGGGCGTGCTAGCGGGAGGCGGGGATACGCAGTATTTT

size: once
V: TRBV5-1
J: TRBJ2-7
D: TRBD2
CDR3: CASSLSGGAPSYEQYF
DNA: TGCGCCAGCAGCTTGAGCGGGGGGGCGCCCTCCTACGAGCAGTACTTC

size: NA
V: TRBV29-1
J: TRBJ2-7
D: TRBD2
CDR3: CSVAGDGAYEQYF
DNA: TGCAGCGTAGCGGGGGACGGGGCCTACGAGCAGTACTTC

size: NA
V: TRBV30
J: TRBJ1-2
D: NA
CDR3: CAWETGPGGYTF
DNA: TGTGCCTGGGAAACAGGGCCCGGTGGCTACACCTTC

size: NA
V: TRBV6-5
J: TRBJ2-7
D: TRBD2
CDR3: CASRGSGMGEQYF
DNA: TGTGCCAGCAGAGGAAGCGGGATGGGAGAGCAGTACTTC

size: few
V: TRBV6-1
J: TRBJ1-1
D: TRBD1
CDR3: CASRRTGGSEAFF
DNA: TGTGCCAGCCGGAGGACAGGGGGGAGTGAAGCTTTCTTT

size: NA
V: TRBV19
J: TRBJ2-7
D: TRBD1
CDR3: CASGQTGGVYEQYF
DNA: TGTGCCAGTGGCCAGACAGGGGGCGTTTACGAGCAGTACTTC

size: NA
V: TRBV2
J: TRBJ1-4
D: TRBD1
CDR3: CASRETGIHEKLFF
DNA: TGTGCCAGCAGGGAGACAGGGATCCATGAAAAACTGTTTTTT

size: NA
V: TRBV7-9
J: TRBJ1-3
D: TRBD1
CDR3: CASSPGGSGNTIYF
DNA: TGTGCCAGCAGTCCAGGGGGCTCTGGAAACACCATATATTTT

size: few
V: TRBV11-2
J: TRBJ2-3
D: NA
CDR3: CASSLGGVGTQYF
DNA: TGTGCCAGCAGCTTAGGGGGGGTGGGTACGCAGTATTTT

size: NA
V: TRBV30
J: TRBJ1-2
D: NA
CDR3: CAWSATGIGYTF
DNA: TGTGCCTGGAGTGCCACAGGGATCGGCTACACCTTC